These T cell receptor beta chains were read from a single sample in a study of human T cells and chemical hapten exposure. TCRdb itself ran the RACE reads through MiXCR, one entry per CDR3 protein. The table includes over 300,000 distinct CDR3 sequences, roughly 5% detected once. Sequenced here: whole blood, sampled in connection with sensitization to the hapten diphenylcyclopropenone (DPC). The receptors stem from a woman aged 45-60 years with alopecia areata. Some clones in this sample may be carry-over from other donors' samples. Each CDR3 is given with its conserved first and last residue. A D gene is named only where the DNA matches it firmly. Some rows mark clone size as missing; the rest say once, few, many or name a class of expanded clone.

many TRBJ2-1 - TRBV24-1 TGTGCCACCAGTGATTCCAGGGTTGGGACGCGGCAGGGTGAGCAGTTCTTC CATSDSRVGTRQGEQFF
- TRBJ1-5 - TRBV6-1 TGTGCCAGCGGACAGAGCCCCCTTAGCAATCAGCCCCAGCATTTT CASGQSPLSNQPQHF
- TRBJ2-3 - TRBV7-2 TGTGCCAGCAGCTTAGCGATGGGGCAGGGGGATACGCAGTATTTT CASSLAMGQGDTQYF
- TRBJ2-7 - TRBV21-1 TGTGCCATACCCCCGGGACAGGGAAGCGAGCAGTACTTC CAIPPGQGSEQYF
many TRBJ1-1 - TRBV7-8 TGTGCCAGCAGCTTAGATGCGAACACTGAAGCTTTCTTT CASSLDANTEAFF
many TRBJ1-1 - TRBV12-3/TRBV12-4 TGTGCCAGCACCGCTCCCGGGACAGAAGCTTTCTTT CASTAPGTEAFF
- TRBJ1-2 - TRBV7-9 TGTGCCAGCAGCGAGGGGCTGTACTATGGCTACACCTTC CASSEGLYYGYTF
many TRBJ2-7 - TRBV6-5 TGTGCCAGCAGTTACGGGGGGGACAGCAGCTCCTACGAGCAGTACTTC CASSYGGDSSSYEQYF
many TRBJ2-1 - TRBV11-3 TGTGCCAGCAGCTTAAGGGGGGTCAATGAGCAGTTCTTC CASSLRGVNEQFF
- TRBJ1-2 TRBD1 TRBV5-1 TGCGCCAGCAGCGTCACAGGGGAGCATGGCTACACCTTC CASSVTGEHGYTF
many TRBJ2-7 TRBD2 TRBV12-3/TRBV12-4 TGTGCCAGCAGTTTCTTAGCGGGAGGGTCCTACGAGCAGTACTTC CASSFLAGGSYEQYF
many TRBJ2-7 TRBD1 TRBV15 TGTGCCACCAGCGCGGACAGGCGAGAGCAGTACTTC CATSADRREQYF
many TRBJ2-3 TRBD2 TRBV28 TGTGCCAGCAGTGTATCCACGGGGCGGGGGGCGCAGTATTTT CASSVSTGRGAQYF
many TRBJ2-1 - TRBV7-9 TGTGCCAGCAGCCCTCGCTACAATGAGCAGTTCTTC CASSPRYNEQFF
many TRBJ2-7 TRBD2 TRBV11-1 TGTGCCAGCAGCCCTGGACTAGCCTCCTACGAGCAGTACTTC CASSPGLASYEQYF
- TRBJ1-5 TRBD1 TRBV28 TGTGCCAGCAGTCGAGGACAGGCGAGCAATCAGCCCCAGCATTTT CASSRGQASNQPQHF
few TRBJ2-7 - TRBV9 TGTGCCAGCAGCGTAGCGGCTAGCGACACCTACGAGCAGTACTTC CASSVAASDTYEQYF
few TRBJ2-1 - TRBV28 TGTGCCAGCAGTCCCCGGGACTTTTTGTACAATGAGCAGTTCTTC CASSPRDFLYNEQFF
- TRBJ1-1 - TRBV5-6 TGTGCCAGCAGCTACAACAGGGAACGAGGCACTGAAGCTTTCTTT CASSYNRERGTEAFF
many TRBJ2-1 - TRBV28 TGTGCCAGCAGTTTATTCTCCAGTGCCCAGGGCAATGAGCAGTTCTTC CASSLFSSAQGNEQFF
many TRBJ2-2 - TRBV19 TGTGCCAGTATCACTATCGCCGGGGAGCTGTTTTTT CASITIAGELFF
many TRBJ2-3 TRBD2 TRBV28 TGTGCCAGCAGTATTGGGGGACTAGACTCCACAGATACGCAGTATTTT CASSIGGLDSTDTQYF
many TRBJ2-1 - TRBV29-1 TGCAGCACAGATACCTACAATGAGCAGTTCTTC CSTDTYNEQFF
- TRBJ1-1 - TRBV6-2/TRBV6-3 TGTGCCAGCAGGGACTCTGGAAACACTGAAGCTTTCTTT CASRDSGNTEAFF
many TRBJ2-3 TRBD2 TRBV6-6 TGTGCCAGTACCATGGGACTAGCGGGCCCAGATACGCAGTATTTT CASTMGLAGPDTQYF
- TRBJ2-3 - TRBV14 TGTGCCAGCAGCCCCTGGCCGGCAGACGCGGGGGATACGCAGTATTTT CASSPWPADAGDTQYF
many TRBJ2-7 - TRBV5-5 TGTGCCAGCAGCCTCGGACCGATATACGAGCAGTACTTC CASSLGPIYEQYF
few TRBJ1-1 TRBD1 TRBV18 TGTGCCAGCTCAACCTGGGACAGTTGGGGTGAAGCTTTCTTT CASSTWDSWGEAFF